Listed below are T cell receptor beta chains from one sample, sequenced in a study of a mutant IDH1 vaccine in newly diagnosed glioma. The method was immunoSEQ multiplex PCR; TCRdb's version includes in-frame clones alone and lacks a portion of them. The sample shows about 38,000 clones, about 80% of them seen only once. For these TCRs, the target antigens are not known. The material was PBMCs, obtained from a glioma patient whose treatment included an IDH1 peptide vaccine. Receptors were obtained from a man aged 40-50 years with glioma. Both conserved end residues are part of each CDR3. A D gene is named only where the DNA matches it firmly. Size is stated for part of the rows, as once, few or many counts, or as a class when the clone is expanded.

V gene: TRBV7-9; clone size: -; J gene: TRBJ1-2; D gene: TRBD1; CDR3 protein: CASTLTGPHYGYTF; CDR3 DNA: TGTGCCAGCACCTTGACAGGGCCGCACTATGGCTACACCTTC
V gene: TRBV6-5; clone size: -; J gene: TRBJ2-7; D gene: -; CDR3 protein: CASRRAPYEQYF; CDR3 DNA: TGTGCCAGCAGAAGGGCCCCTTACGAGCAGTACTTC
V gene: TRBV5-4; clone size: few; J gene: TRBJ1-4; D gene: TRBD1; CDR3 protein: CASSLGPGGDEKLFF; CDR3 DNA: TGTGCCAGCAGCTTGGGGCCAGGGGGCGATGAAAAACTGTTTTTT
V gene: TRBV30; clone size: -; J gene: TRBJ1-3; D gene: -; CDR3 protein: CAWSAGRGNTIYF; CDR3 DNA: TGTGCCTGGAGCGCCGGACGTGGAAACACCATATATTTT
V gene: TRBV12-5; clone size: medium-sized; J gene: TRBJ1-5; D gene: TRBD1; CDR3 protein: CASGLDADREEPQHF; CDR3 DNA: TGTGCTAGTGGTTTGGACGCGGACAGGGAGGAGCCCCAGCATTTT
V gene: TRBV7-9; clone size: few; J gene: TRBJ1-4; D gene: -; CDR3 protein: CASSFDTRREKLFF; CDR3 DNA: TGTGCCAGCAGCTTCGACACCCGGAGGGAAAAACTGTTTTTT
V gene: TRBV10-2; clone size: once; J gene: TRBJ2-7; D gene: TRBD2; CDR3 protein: CASSGGGSYEQYF; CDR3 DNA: TGCGCCAGCTCCGGCGGGGGGTCCTACGAGCAGTACTTC
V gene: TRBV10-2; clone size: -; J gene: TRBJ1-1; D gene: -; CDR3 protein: CASSVSGQNTEAFF; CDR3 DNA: TGCGCCAGCAGTGTATCGGGGCAGAACACTGAAGCTTTCTTT
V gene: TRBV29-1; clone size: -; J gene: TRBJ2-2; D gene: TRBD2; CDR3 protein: CSVESRGEDGSGELFF; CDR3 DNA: TGCAGCGTTGAGAGTCGGGGGGAGGATGGGTCCGGGGAGCTGTTTTTT
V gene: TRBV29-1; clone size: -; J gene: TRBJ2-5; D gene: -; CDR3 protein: CSVDRQQETQYF; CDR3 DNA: TGCAGCGTTGATAGGCAGCAAGAGACCCAGTACTTC
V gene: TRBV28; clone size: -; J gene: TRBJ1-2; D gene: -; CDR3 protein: CASSPGTVLYGYTF; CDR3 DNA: TGTGCCAGCAGCCCAGGGACGGTCCTCTATGGCTACACCTTC
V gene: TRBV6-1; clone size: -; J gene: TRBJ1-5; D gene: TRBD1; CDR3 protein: CASSDAWTGHQPQHF; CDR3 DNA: TGTGCCAGCAGTGACGCCTGGACAGGGCATCAGCCCCAGCATTTT
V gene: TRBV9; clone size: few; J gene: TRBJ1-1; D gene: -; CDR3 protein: CASSVGQSVGDWTEAFF; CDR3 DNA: TGTGCCAGCAGCGTAGGACAGTCAGTGGGGGATTGGACTGAAGCTTTCTTT
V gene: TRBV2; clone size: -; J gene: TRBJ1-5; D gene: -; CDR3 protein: CASSAAGPYSNQPQHF; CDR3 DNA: TGTGCCAGCAGTGCGGCAGGGCCGTATAGCAATCAGCCCCAGCATTTT
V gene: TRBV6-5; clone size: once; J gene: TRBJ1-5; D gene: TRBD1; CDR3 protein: CASSYSDRADQPQHF; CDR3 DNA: TGTGCCAGCAGTTACTCGGACAGGGCTGACCAGCCCCAGCATTTT
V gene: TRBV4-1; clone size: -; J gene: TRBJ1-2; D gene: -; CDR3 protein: CASSQERQGDGYTF; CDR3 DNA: TGCGCCAGCAGCCAAGAGAGGCAGGGAGACGGCTACACCTTC
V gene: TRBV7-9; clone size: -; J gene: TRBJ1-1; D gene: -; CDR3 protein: CASSPGEGPYGAFF; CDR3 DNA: TGTGCCAGCAGCCCAGGGGAGGGCCCTTACGGAGCTTTCTTT
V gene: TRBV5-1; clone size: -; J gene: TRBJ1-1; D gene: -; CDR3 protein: CAGGGANTEAFF; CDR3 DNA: TGCGCCGGGGGGGGCGCGAACACTGAAGCTTTCTTT
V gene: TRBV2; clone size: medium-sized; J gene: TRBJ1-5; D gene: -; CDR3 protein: CASSETPGMEGQPQHF; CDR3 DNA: TGTGCCAGCAGTGAAACGCCCGGGATGGAAGGTCAGCCCCAGCATTTT
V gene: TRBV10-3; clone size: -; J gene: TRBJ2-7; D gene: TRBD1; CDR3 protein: CAISGTGGDSYEQYF; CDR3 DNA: TGTGCCATCAGTGGAACAGGGGGTGACTCCTACGAGCAGTACTTC
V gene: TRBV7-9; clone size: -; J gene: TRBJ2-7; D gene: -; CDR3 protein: CASVRDGSYEQYF; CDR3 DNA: TGTGCCAGCGTGAGGGACGGATCCTACGAGCAGTACTTC
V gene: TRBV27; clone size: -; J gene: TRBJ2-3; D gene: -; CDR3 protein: CASSDPRGATDTQYF; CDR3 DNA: TGTGCCAGCAGCGACCCCCGGGGGGCCACAGATACGCAGTATTTT
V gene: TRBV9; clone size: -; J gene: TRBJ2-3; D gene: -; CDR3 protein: CASSVVPGWGTDTQYF; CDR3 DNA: TGTGCCAGCAGCGTAGTTCCGGGGTGGGGCACAGATACGCAGTATTTT
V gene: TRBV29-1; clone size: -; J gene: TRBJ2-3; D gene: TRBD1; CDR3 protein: CSVAQGHYTDTQYF; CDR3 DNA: TGCAGCGTTGCACAGGGGCATTACACAGATACGCAGTATTTT